The 27 T cell receptor beta chains below come from one sample, sequenced in a study of PD-L1 blockade in urothelial cancer. Generated by immunoSEQ multiplex PCR, the TCRdb table keeps only in-frame clones and is missing some. This sample has 100,000 to 150,000 clones; roughly 83% occur once, and the top ten carry under 3.5%. The time point was: pretreatment peripheral blood. This specimen was PBMCs, taken around atezolizumab (anti-PD-L1) treatment. Every receptor here comes from a man aged 45-60 years with urothelial cancer.

This chain uses TRBV5-8 with TRBJ1-4; 8 nucleotides line up with TRBD1. The CDR3 runs to 14 residues. The ends lost 4 bases at V and 5 bases at J; junction bases unmatched: 4. Germline values: CDR1 SGHTS, CDR2 YDEGEE. The chain's CDR3 is CASSLWTGNEKLFF. In nucleotides, the CDR3 is TGTGCCAGCAGCCTTTGGACAGGGAATGAAAAACTGTTTTTT.

This rearrangement joins TRBV5-1 to TRBJ2-3; the D gene is possibly TRBD1 (5 bases). CDR1 is SGHRS and CDR2 is YFSETQ in the germline V gene. The V end was cut by 4 bases, the J end by 1 base, with 10 bases between. The CDR3 has 14 amino acids. The CDR3 DNA reads as TGCGCCAGCAGCCAGGGTTCCGGCACAGATACGCAGTATTTT. Residues: CASSQGSGTDTQYF.

The chain couples TRBV28 to TRBJ2-2; D is possibly TRBD1 (6 bases). Germline V gene lookup returns CDR1 MDHEN and CDR2 SYDVKM. With 5 bases removed from V and 0 bases from J, the gap between germline ends came to 10 bases. This CDR3 has 15 amino acids. This chain's CDR3 is CASSEGVTNTGELFF. CDR3 bases: TGTGCCAGCAGTGAGGGGGTTACGAACACCGGGGAGCTGTTTTTT. Full variable domain (outside the CDR3, taken from reference TRBV28 and TRBJ2-2): DVKVTQSSRYLVKRTGEKVFLECVQDMDHENMFWYRQDPGLGLRLIYFSYDVKMKEKGDIPEGYSVSREKKERFSLILESASTNQTSMYLCASSEGVTNTGELFFGEGSRLTVL.

The rearrangement uses TRBV19 and TRBJ2-6, with D possibly being TRBD2 (5 bases). V dropped 4 bases and J dropped 4 bases, with 17 bases sitting between them. This CDR3 spans 17 amino acids. The germline V gene encodes CDR1 LNHDA and CDR2 SQIVND (reference sequence). Written as DNA, the CDR3 is TGTGCCAGTAGTAGACCGGGGTCCAATGCGGGGGCCAACGTCCTGACTTTC. Amino acid sequence: CASSRPGSNAGANVLTF.

This clone showed up many times. CDR3 sequence: CASSLSPSRADTQYF. The CDR3 coding sequence is TGTGCCAGCAGCTTAAGTCCCAGTCGGGCAGATACGCAGTATTTT. V and J are TRBV7-9 and TRBJ2-3; no definite D call. The length of the CDR3 is 15 residues. Looked up from germline, CDR1 is SEHNR and CDR2 is FQNEAQ (reference sequence). The V end lost 2 bases, the J end lost 4 bases, and 13 bases lay between the germline ends.

J is TRBJ1-2 and V is TRBV27; D is possibly TRBD1 (6 bases). Trimming took off 0 bases at V and 8 bases at J, with 13 bases between the two ends. The germline gives CDR1 MNHEY, CDR2 SMNVEV (reference sequence). This CDR3 comprises 14 residues. The CDR3 here is CASSLSQGISGYTF. As DNA, the CDR3 is TGTGCCAGCAGTTTATCCCAGGGGATCAGCGGCTACACCTTC.

This clone was seen only a few times. This sequence joins TRBV15 and TRBJ1-5; D unclear. The CDR3 runs 15 residues. The V end lost 0 bases, the J end lost 7 bases, and 13 bases lay between the germline ends. The V gene's germline CDR1 is LNHNV and CDR2 YYDKDF (reference sequence). CDR3 amino acids: CATSRDYAQAQPQHF. In DNA form, the CDR3 reads TGTGCCACCAGCAGAGATTATGCCCAAGCCCAGCCCCAGCATTTT. Based on the CDR3 plus reference TRBV15 and TRBJ1-5, the full variable domain is DAMVIQNPRYQVTQFGKPVTLSCSQTLNHNVMYWYQQKSSQAPKLLFHYYDKDFNNEADTPDNFQSRRPNTSFCFLDIRSPGLGDTAMYLCATSRDYAQAQPQHFGDGTRLSIL.

This chain connects TRBV6-6 to TRBJ1-5; D is undetermined. This CDR3 is built from 14 residues. Germline loops: CDR1 MNHNY, CDR2 SVGAGI (reference sequence). Trimming took 3 bases from V and 5 from J, leaving 11 bases between them. CDR3 bases: TGTGCCAGCAGTTATCAGATTACCTATCAGCCCCAGCATTTT. Amino acid sequence: CASSYQITYQPQHF.

V and J are TRBV5-1 and TRBJ2-4, with 7 positions matching TRBD1. V shed 0 bases and J 7 bases; nucleotides not matched to a gene: 7. From germline, CDR1 is SGHRS and CDR2 YFSETQ. The CDR3 sequence is 15 residues long. The CDR3 nucleotides are TGCGCCAGCAGCTTGGGGGGGACAGTAGCCAACATTCAGTACTTC. This encodes CASSLGGTVANIQYF.

CDR3 nucleotides: TGTGCCAGCAGCCGGAGCGGGGGAGGGTACTCCTACGAGCAGTACTTC. Protein sequence: CASSRSGGGYSYEQYF. V usage is TRBV9 and J usage is TRBJ2-7; 8 bases fit TRBD2. V shed 4 bases, J shed 0 bases, and the junction held 9 bases outside the gene matches. This CDR3 region has 16 residues. Germline V lookup: CDR1 SGDLS, CDR2 YYNGEE.

The chain is built from TRBV18 and TRBJ2-2; D gene unclear. Germline lookup yields CDR1 KGHSH and CDR2 LQKENI. Trimming stripped 2 bases from V and 4 bases from J, with 11 bases between. CDR3 length: 15 residues. As DNA, the CDR3 is TGTGCCAGCTCACCAGCAGTCCTAGGCACCGGGGAGCTGTTTTTT. Amino acid sequence: CASSPAVLGTGELFF.

The chain joins TRBV28 to TRBJ2-5; 7 bases agree with TRBD2. The CDR3 contains 14 residues. The V and J ends lost 2 bases and 5 bases, in that order; junction bases with no gene match: 5. Germline V gene lookup returns CDR1 MDHEN and CDR2 SYDVKM. The CDR3 loop is CASSLLAGDETQYF. CDR3 nucleotides: TGTGCCAGCAGTTTACTGGCGGGAGATGAGACCCAGTACTTC.

The chain joins TRBV5-8 to TRBJ2-7, with 14 bases that match TRBD2. This CDR3 region has 13 residues. Germline loops: CDR1 SGHTS, CDR2 YDEGEE. With 4 bases clipped from V and 9 bases from J, the junction kept 3 bases outside the gene matches. The CDR3 reads CASSIGLAGGQYF. The CDR3 DNA follows: TGTGCCAGCAGCATAGGACTAGCGGGAGGGCAGTACTTC.

This clone was observed a handful of times. The chain combines TRBV9 with TRBJ2-2; 7 bases align to TRBD2. The CDR3 extends over 14 amino acids. J gave up 6 bases and V 3 bases, and 5 bases lay outside the gene matches. Germline loops: CDR1 SGDLS, CDR2 YYNGEE. CDR3 protein: CASSGGSGAGELFF. For the CDR3, the DNA is TGTGCCAGCAGCGGAGGCAGCGGGGCCGGGGAGCTGTTTTTT.

CDR3 residues: CASSLREGAQYF. The CDR3 bases are TGTGCCAGCAGCCTCCGGGAGGGGGCTCAGTACTTC. The chain carries TRBV9 and TRBJ2-7, with D perhaps TRBD2 (8 bases). The germline CDR1 and CDR2 sequences are SGDLS and YYNGEE. There are 12 residues in the CDR3. V lost 4 bases and J 10 bases, leaving 15 bases between the germline ends.

In its sample, this clone was seen once. The V gene is TRBV5-1, the J gene TRBJ2-5; 8 positions match TRBD1. J was trimmed by 0 bases and V by 4 bases; bases with no gene match: 5. The CDR3 is made up of 15 amino acids. Germline CDR1 SGHRS, CDR2 YFSETQ. CDR3: CASSSGQGYQETQYF. The CDR3 DNA follows: TGCGCCAGCAGCAGCGGACAGGGATACCAAGAGACCCAGTACTTC.

CDR3 residues: CASSLSSLNTGELFF. In DNA, the CDR3 is TGCGCCAGCAGCTTGTCGTCTTTAAACACCGGGGAGCTGTTTTTT. This chain uses TRBV5-1 with TRBJ2-2; D is unresolved. Germline CDR1 and CDR2: SGHRS and YFSETQ. The V gene lost 1 base and the J gene lost 2 bases, with 9 bases spanning the gap. CDR3 length equals 15 residues.

This clone was recorded only once. The rearrangement joins TRBV2 to TRBJ2-5; tentative D call: TRBD2 (6 bases). Germline loops: CDR1 SNHLY, CDR2 FYNNEI. The CDR3 runs to 14 residues. The ends were cut back, 7 bases at V and 6 bases at J, with 18 bases in the middle. Written as DNA, the CDR3 is TGTGCCAGCAATCTAGCGCTCGAGTTACAGACCCAGTACTTC. Translated, it gives CASNLALELQTQYF.

This clone was counted only a few times. The chain recombines TRBV2 with TRBJ2-5; 7 bases agree with TRBD1. The CDR3 length is 16 residues. Trimming took 8 bases from V and 1 from J; bases not matched to a gene: 13. The V gene's germline CDR1 is SNHLY and CDR2 FYNNEI. The CDR3 DNA follows: TGTGCCAGCGGCCTACAACCGAGGGACAGCCAAGAGACCCAGTACTTC. Protein sequence: CASGLQPRDSQETQYF.

This clone was picked up one time. The genes are TRBV5-1 and TRBJ1-1, with D maybe TRBD1 (5 bases). The germline CDR1 and CDR2 sequences are SGHRS and YFSETQ. The germline V and J ends were trimmed by 2 bases and 2 bases, with 10 bases remaining between them. CDR3 length: 14 amino acids. This CDR3 reads CASSFWDSNTEAFF. The CDR3 bases are TGCGCCAGCAGCTTCTGGGACTCAAACACTGAAGCTTTCTTT.

The chain recombines TRBV4-2 with TRBJ1-6; the match to TRBD1 covers 7 bases. J gave up 6 bases and V 0 bases, and 5 bases lay outside the gene matches. The CDR3 is 16 residues long. Germline CDR1 reads LGHNA; CDR2 reads YNFKEQ. The CDR3 here is CASSQDGGTANSPLHF. The CDR3 DNA follows: TGTGCCAGCAGCCAAGATGGAGGGACAGCTAATTCACCCCTCCACTTT.

The rearrangement joins TRBV6-5 to TRBJ2-5; 15 positions agree with TRBD2. V trimming: 6 bases; J trimming: 6 bases; junction bases outside the gene matches: 5. Germline CDR1 and CDR2: MNHEY and SVGAGI. The CDR3 consists of 15 residues. Here the CDR3 DNA reads TGTGCCAGCAGCACAGGACTAGCGGGAGGGAAGACCCAGTACTTC. This encodes CASSTGLAGGKTQYF.

The rearrangement joins TRBV7-9 to TRBJ1-1, with TRBD1 matching over 9 bases. V was clipped by 2 bases and J by 1 base; unmatched bases: 5. The CDR3 has 16 residues. Per the germline V gene, CDR1 is SEHNR and CDR2 is FQNEAQ (reference sequence). The DNA for the CDR3 is TGTGCCAGCAGCTTAACAGGGGGCAAGGGGAACACTGAAGCTTTCTTT. Protein sequence: CASSLTGGKGNTEAFF. Full variable domain (missing parts from reference TRBV7-9 and TRBJ1-1): DTGVSQNPRHKITKRGQNVTFRCDPISEHNRLYWYRQTLGQGPEFLTYFQNEAQLEKSRLLSDRFSAERPKGSFSTLEIQRTEQGDSAMYLCASSLTGGKGNTEAFFGQGTRLTVV.

The chain recombines TRBV25-1 with TRBJ2-1, with D perhaps matching TRBD2 (5 bases). The CDR3 runs 12 residues. Deletions cut 7 bases from V and 3 bases from J, with 7 bases between. Germline loops: CDR1 MGHDK, CDR2 SYGVNS. CDR3 residues: CASNGGYNEQFF. The CDR3 region has the DNA TGTGCCAGCAACGGAGGCTACAATGAGCAGTTCTTC.

The chain employs TRBV6-5 and TRBJ2-5, with 8 bases identical to TRBD1. The CDR3 contains 13 residues. Trimming removed 6 bases from V and 2 bases from J; junction bases left unmatched: 2. CDR1 is MNHEY and CDR2 is SVGAGI in the germline V gene. The CDR3 sequence is CASRRQGQETQYF. In DNA, the CDR3 is TGTGCCAGCAGACGACAGGGGCAAGAGACCCAGTACTTC.

The chain joins TRBV9 to TRBJ1-1; D gene uncertain. This CDR3 is 14 amino acids long. Trimming stripped 0 bases from V and 2 bases from J, with 8 bases between. The germline V gene has CDR1 SGDLS and CDR2 YYNGEE. In DNA form, the CDR3 reads TGTGCCAGCAGCGTAGGGCCAGATAACACTGAAGCTTTCTTT. It encodes CASSVGPDNTEAFF.

The V call is TRBV15, the J call TRBJ2-7, with D possibly being TRBD1 (6 bases). Germline V CDR1 and CDR2: LNHNV, YYDKDF (reference sequence). V lost 1 base and J lost 0, with 10 bases in between. The CDR3 has 15 amino acids. The CDR3 region is CATSRGPGVSYEQYF. Here the CDR3 DNA reads TGTGCCACCAGCAGAGGCCCAGGGGTCTCCTACGAGCAGTACTTC.